The rows below give T cell receptor beta chains drawn from one sample of a study of T cell changes during pregnancy in multiple sclerosis. The method was immunoSEQ multiplex PCR; TCRdb's version includes in-frame clones alone and lacks a portion of them. The profile covers 60,000 to 65,000 clones, with 90% appearing a single time and more than 2% taken by the ten largest. This specimen consisted of peripheral blood, obtained in the second trimester of pregnancy. The receptors come from a female donor in good health, enrolled as a control in a pregnancy study. Each CDR3 is given with its conserved first and last residue. A D gene is named only where the DNA matches it firmly. Only some rows state a clone size, as once, few, many or a class for expanded clones.

TRBJ1-1 | - | TRBV14 | - | TGTGCCAGCAGCCAAGATATCAGCACTGAAGCTTTCTTT | CASSQDISTEAFF
TRBJ1-5 | - | TRBV2 | - | TGTGCCAGTGGGACTGAGGGTCAGCCCCAGCATTTT | CASGTEGQPQHF
TRBJ2-7 | - | TRBV27 | - | TGTGCCAGCAGTTTCCGACAGAACTACGAGCAGTACTTC | CASSFRQNYEQYF
TRBJ1-5 | TRBD1 | TRBV4-1 | - | TGCGCCAGCAGCCAAACAACAGGGGGTCAGCCCCAGCATTTT | CASSQTTGGQPQHF
TRBJ2-2 | TRBD2 | TRBV25-1 | - | TGTGCCAGCAGTGAATATATGGTAGCGGGAGGTCATACCGGGGAGCTGTTTTTT | CASSEYMVAGGHTGELFF
TRBJ1-4 | - | TRBV27 | - | TGTGCCAGCAGTCAGGTAATTAATGAAAAACTGTTTTTT | CASSQVINEKLFF
TRBJ2-7 | - | TRBV5-1 | once | TGCGCCAGCAGCCAGGGGACACAGTACGAGCAGTACTTC | CASSQGTQYEQYF
TRBJ1-4 | - | TRBV4-2 | - | TGTGCCAGCAGCCCTCAGGGGACCGAAAAACTGTTTTTT | CASSPQGTEKLFF
TRBJ2-1 | - | TRBV19 | - | TGTGCCAGTAGTATAGGACTGAGCTCCTACAATGAGCAGTTCTTC | CASSIGLSSYNEQFF
TRBJ2-5 | - | TRBV7-9 | - | TGTGCCAGCAGCTTAACGGAGACTCATCCGAAGACCCAGTACTTC | CASSLTETHPKTQYF
TRBJ1-2 | TRBD1 | TRBV28 | - | TGTGCCAGCAGTCCATCAGGACAGGGCGACTATGGCTACACCTTC | CASSPSGQGDYGYTF